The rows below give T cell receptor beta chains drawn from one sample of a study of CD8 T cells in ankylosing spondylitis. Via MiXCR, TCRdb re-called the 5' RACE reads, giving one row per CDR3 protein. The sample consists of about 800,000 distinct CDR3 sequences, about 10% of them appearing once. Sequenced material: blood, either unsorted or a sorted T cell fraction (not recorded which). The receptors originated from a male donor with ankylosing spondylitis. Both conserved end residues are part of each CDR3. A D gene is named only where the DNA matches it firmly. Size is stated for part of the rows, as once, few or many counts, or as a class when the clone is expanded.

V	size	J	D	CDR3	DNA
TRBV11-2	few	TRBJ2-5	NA	CASSLDFKYQETQYF	TGTGCCAGCAGCTTAGATTTTAAGTACCAAGAGACCCAGTACTTC
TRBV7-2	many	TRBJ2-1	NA	CASTLGTYNEQFF	TGTGCCAGCACCCTAGGGACCTACAATGAGCAGTTCTTC
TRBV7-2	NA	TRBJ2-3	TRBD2	CASRVLAGLDTQYF	TGTGCCAGCAGAGTACTAGCGGGGTTAGATACGCAGTATTTT
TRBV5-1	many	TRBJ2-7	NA	CASSLAEGPGSYEQYF	TGCGCCAGCAGCTTGGCCGAGGGGCCGGGCTCCTACGAGCAGTACTTC
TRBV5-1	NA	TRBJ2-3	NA	CASSLQGSQGDTQYF	TGCGCCAGCAGTCTCCAGGGGTCCCAGGGGGATACGCAGTATTTT
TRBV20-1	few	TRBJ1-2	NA	CSARLIAGLNYGYTF	TGCAGTGCTAGACTAATTGCCGGCTTAAACTATGGCTACACCTTC
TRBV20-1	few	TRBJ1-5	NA	CSVTRRVGTSSNQPQHF	TGCAGTGTTACTAGGAGAGTTGGGACCTCCAGCAATCAGCCCCAGCATTTT
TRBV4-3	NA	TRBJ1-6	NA	CASSQEWRDDSPLHF	TGCGCCAGCAGCCAAGAATGGAGGGATGATTCACCCCTCCACTTT
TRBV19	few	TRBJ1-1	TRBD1	CASSMTGESTEAFF	TGTGCCAGTAGTATGACAGGGGAGAGCACTGAAGCTTTCTTT
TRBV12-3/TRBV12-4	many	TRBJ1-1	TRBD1	CASRGQENTEAFF	TGTGCCAGCAGGGGACAGGAGAACACTGAAGCTTTCTTT
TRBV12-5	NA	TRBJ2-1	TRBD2	CASGPGGSGGRPLHNEQFF	TGTGCTAGTGGTCCCGGGGGGAGCGGGGGCCGTCCCCTTCACAATGAGCAGTTCTTC
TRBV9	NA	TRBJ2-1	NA	CASSVTGYEQFF	TGTGCCAGCAGCGTAACAGGGTATGAGCAGTTCTTC
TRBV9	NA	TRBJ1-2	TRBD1	CASSNIMIQGAMDYGYTF	TGTGCCAGCAGCAACATAATGATACAGGGGGCAATGGACTATGGCTACACCTTC
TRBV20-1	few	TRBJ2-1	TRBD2	CCARLSSGRASYNEQFF	TGCTGTGCTAGGCTATCAAGCGGGAGGGCCTCGTACAATGAGCAGTTCTTC
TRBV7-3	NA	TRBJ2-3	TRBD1	CASSPRTGTGGDTQYF	TGTGCCAGCAGCCCGCGGACCGGGACAGGGGGAGATACGCAGTATTTT
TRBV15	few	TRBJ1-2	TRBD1	CATSRAGQEAGYTF	TGTGCCACCAGCAGAGCAGGACAGGAGGCTGGCTACACCTTC
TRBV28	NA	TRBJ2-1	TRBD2	CASFHLAEPYNEQFF	TGTGCCAGCTTCCATCTAGCGGAACCATACAATGAGCAGTTCTTC
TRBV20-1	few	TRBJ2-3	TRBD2	CSARMQGTSLTDTQYF	TGCAGTGCGCGTATGCAGGGGACTAGCCTCACAGATACGCAGTATTTT
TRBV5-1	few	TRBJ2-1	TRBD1	CASSLGQALYNEQFF	TGCGCCAGCAGCCTCGGACAGGCCCTTTACAATGAGCAGTTCTTC
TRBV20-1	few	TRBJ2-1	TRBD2	CSARVGLWLAGVGDEQFF	TGCAGTGCTAGGGTTGGTCTATGGCTAGCGGGAGTCGGGGATGAGCAGTTCTTC
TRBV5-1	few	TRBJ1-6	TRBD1	CASSLGQGGNSPLHF	TGCGCCAGCAGCTTGGGACAGGGTGGCAATTCACCCCTCCACTTT
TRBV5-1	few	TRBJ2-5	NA	CASKGETQYF	TGCGCCAGCAAAGGAGAGACCCAGTACTTC
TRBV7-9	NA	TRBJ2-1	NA	CAAGVRGQGNEQFF	TGTGCCGCCGGCGTTAGGGGCCAGGGGAATGAGCAGTTCTTC
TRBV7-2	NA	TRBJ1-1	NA	CASTPQGMRSTEAFF	TGTGCCAGCACCCCCCAGGGGATGAGGAGCACTGAAGCTTTCTTT
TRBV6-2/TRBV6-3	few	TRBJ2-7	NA	CASSFLGGEQYF	TGTGCCAGCAGTTTCCTCGGGGGCGAGCAGTACTTC
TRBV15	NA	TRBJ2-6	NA	CATSRDRAGSGANVLTF	TGTGCCACCAGCAGAGATAGGGCAGGGAGCGGGGCCAACGTCCTGACTTTC
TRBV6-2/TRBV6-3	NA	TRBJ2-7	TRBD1	CASRKTGGTTYEQYF	TGTGCCAGCAGGAAAACAGGGGGTACGACCTACGAGCAGTACTTC
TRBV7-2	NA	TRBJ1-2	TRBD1	CASSSPGQPYTNYGYTF	TGTGCCAGCAGCTCACCGGGACAGCCCTATACTAACTATGGCTACACCTTC
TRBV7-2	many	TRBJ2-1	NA	CASSLGRNEQFF	TGTGCCAGCAGCTTAGGGCGCAATGAGCAGTTCTTC
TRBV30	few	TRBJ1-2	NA	CAWSVLGDVTEVDYGYTF	TGTGCCTGGAGTGTACTGGGAGACGTGACAGAAGTTGACTATGGCTACACCTTC
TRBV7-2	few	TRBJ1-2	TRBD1	CASSAGTGGYGYTF	TGTGCCAGCAGCGCAGGGACAGGGGGTTATGGCTACACCTTC
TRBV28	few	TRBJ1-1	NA	CASILRRAEAFF	TGTGCCAGCATCCTAAGGAGGGCTGAAGCTTTCTTT
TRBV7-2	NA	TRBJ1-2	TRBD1	CASSSRQGGDGYTF	TGTGCCAGCAGCTCCCGACAGGGGGGGGATGGCTACACCTTC
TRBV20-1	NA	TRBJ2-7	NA	CSAPRSVSYEQYF	TGCAGTGCCCCTAGGAGCGTCTCCTACGAGCAGTACTTC
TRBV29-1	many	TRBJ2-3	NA	CSCGGRGTTDTQYF	TGCAGCTGCGGCGGTCGGGGGACCACAGATACGCAGTATTTT
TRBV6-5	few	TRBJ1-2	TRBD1	CASRTGDYGYTF	TGTGCCAGCAGGACAGGGGACTATGGCTACACCTTC
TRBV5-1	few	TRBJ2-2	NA	CASSLEQGRNTGELFF	TGCGCCAGCAGCTTGGAGCAGGGGAGAAACACCGGGGAGCTGTTTTTT
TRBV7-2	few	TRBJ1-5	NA	CASSLRGMDQPQHF	TGTGCCAGCAGCTTGAGGGGAATGGATCAGCCCCAGCATTTT
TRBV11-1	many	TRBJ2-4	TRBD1	CASSPRDRGNIQYF	TGTGCCAGCAGCCCCCGGGACAGGGGAAACATTCAGTACTTC
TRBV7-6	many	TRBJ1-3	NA	CASSLTTGSGNTIYF	TGTGCCAGCAGCTTGACGACGGGCTCTGGAAACACCATATATTTT
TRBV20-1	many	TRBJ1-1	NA	CSARVPDRITEAFF	TGCAGTGCTAGGGTACCGGACAGAATCACTGAAGCTTTCTTT
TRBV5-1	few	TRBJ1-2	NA	CASSLAPGNTAGYTF	TGCGCCAGCAGCTTGGCCCCAGGCAACACCGCTGGCTACACCTTC
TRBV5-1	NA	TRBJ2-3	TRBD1	CASGQESTDTQYF	TGCGCCAGTGGACAGGAGAGCACAGATACGCAGTATTTT